This TCR beta chain was recorded in a study of control samples from healthy donors and cancer patients. Here immunoSEQ multiplex PCR was the method, and the copy in TCRdb shows in-frame clones only, minus some. The table lists tens of thousands of clones, approximately 83% of them singletons. This CDR3 is 14 amino acids long. V dropped 2 bases and J dropped 6; count of bases not matched to a gene: 7. The chain recombines TRBV5-3 with TRBJ2-7; 8 positions match TRBD2. TRBV5-3 is treated as an ORF (open reading frame) with a function not yet certain. This sequence was found in a man aged 60 to 75 in good health. The sample comprised blood. The CDR3 DNA reads as TGTGCCAGAAGCTTTACGAGCGGGAGATCCGAGCAGTACTTC. This translates into CARSFTSGRSEQYF.